Presented here are 17 T cell receptor beta chains from one specimen sequenced in a study of T cells in Graves' hyperthyroidism and ophthalmopathy. Amplification of TCR beta CDR3 regions was performed using RNA transcripts as template. The HTBI primer set served for first-round RT-PCR of the TCR CDR3. Via MiXCR, TCRdb re-called the multiplex PCR reads, giving one row per CDR3 protein. Among approximately 700,000 distinct CDR3 sequences listed, around 15% were seen once. Input material: blood. The receptors derive from a man between 18 and 35 years old with Graves' hyperthyroidism.

The chain joins TRBV28 to TRBJ2-7; 9 positions agree with TRBD1. J lost 3 bases, V lost 6 bases, and 9 bases had no gene match. CDR1 MDHEN and CDR2 SYDVKM come from the germline V gene. There are 15 residues in the CDR3. This CDR3 reads CASRSGQGTYYEQYF. The CDR3 nucleotides read TGTGCCAGCAGATCGGGACAGGGAACTTACTACGAGCAGTACTTC.

This clonotype was recorded a few times. This sequence joins TRBV11-2 and TRBJ2-2; D not resolved. CDR1 is SGHAT and CDR2 is FQNNGV in the germline V gene. This CDR3 spans 12 amino acids. The ends were cut back, 8 bases at V and 5 bases at J, with 9 bases in the middle. CDR3 amino acids: CASASFTGELFF. CDR3 bases: TGTGCCAGCGCCTCTTTTACCGGGGAGCTGTTTTTT.

This clonotype was counted only a few times. The J gene is TRBJ2-5, the V gene TRBV6-1; the D gene is possibly TRBD2 (6 bases). V shed 6 bases and J shed 5 bases, with 16 bases lying between them. The CDR3 consists of 14 residues. Per the germline V gene, CDR1 is MNHNS and CDR2 is SASEGT. CDR3: CASRPRGRLETQYF. The CDR3 DNA reads TGTGCCAGCAGGCCCCGGGGGAGGCTGGAGACCCAGTACTTC.

The chain carries TRBV6-1 and TRBJ2-1; 8 nucleotides line up with TRBD1. The trim removed 6 bases at V and 6 bases at J, leaving 10 bases unmatched. Germline lookup yields CDR1 MNHNS and CDR2 SASEGT. This CDR3 is built from 15 residues. CDR3 sequence (DNA): TGTGCCAGCAGACAAAGGCAGGGGGCTTTCAATGAGCAGTTCTTC. This codes for CASRQRQGAFNEQFF.

Note on this clonotype: At one end, the junction sequence differs from germline, possibly due to a read error. V usage is TRBV19 and J usage is TRBJ2-6, with a possible D match to TRBD1 (5 bases). Germline CDR1 LNHDA, CDR2 SQIVND (reference sequence). This CDR3 contains 16 residues. The CDR3 is CASSKKGTGGADVLTF. The CDR3 DNA reads as TGTGCCAGTAGTAAAAAGGGAACGGGTGGGGCCGACGTCCTGACTTTC.

The gene calls are TRBV5-4 and TRBJ2-5; D unclear. Germline values: CDR1 SGHNT, CDR2 YYREEE (reference sequence). The CDR3 contains 14 residues. The V and J ends lost 4 bases and 0 bases respectively, with 10 bases between them. For the CDR3, the DNA is TGTGCCAGCAGCCGAGGACCGGACCAAGAGACCCAGTACTTC. Its translation is CASSRGPDQETQYF.

This clonotype appeared many times. This sequence joins TRBV12-3 or TRBV12-4 and TRBJ2-3; D gene unclear. The J call may be in error: the DNA end matches TRBJ1-5 better. The CDR3 is 18 residues long. The CDR3 DNA sequence: TGTGCCAGCAGGGGTTACGGCCCTCGGAACCCGGGTCCAGATACGCAGCATTTT. This sequence encodes CASRGYGPRNPGPDTQHF.

The J gene is TRBJ2-5, the V gene TRBV9; maybe TRBD2 (5 bases). Trimming removed 0 bases from V and 1 base from J, with 10 bases in between. The germline V gene has CDR1 SGDLS and CDR2 YYNGEE. The CDR3 covers 15 residues. The CDR3 coding sequence is TGTGCCAGCAGCGTAGCTTGGAGGACCCAAGAGACCCAGTACTTC. This translates into CASSVAWRTQETQYF.

This clonotype was recorded a few times. The J gene is TRBJ2-2, the V gene TRBV12-3 or TRBV12-4; the D call may be TRBD1 or TRBD2 (7 bases each). This CDR3 is built from 15 residues. With 5 bases removed from V and 5 bases from J, the gap between germline ends came to 15 bases. The CDR3, as DNA: TGTGCCAGCAGTCCGCGCAGGGGGGGAACCGGGGAGCTGTTTTTT. Its translation: CASSPRRGGTGELFF.

V and J are TRBV6-2 or TRBV6-3 and TRBJ1-5; no reliable D call. The CDR3 contains 15 residues. Per the germline V gene, CDR1 is MNHEY and CDR2 is SVGEGT. The ends were cut back, 6 bases at V and 1 base at J, with 13 bases in the middle. CDR3 sequence reads: CASRFGSASNQPQHF. Here the CDR3 DNA reads TGTGCCAGCAGATTCGGTTCAGCGAGCAATCAGCCCCAGCATTTT.

This sequence joins TRBV7-9 and TRBJ1-3; D gene unclear. The CDR3 extends over 17 amino acids. V was shortened by 3 bases and J by 2 bases, with 17 bases between the two germline ends. Germline lookup yields CDR1 SEHNR and CDR2 FQNEAQ (reference sequence). Written as DNA, the CDR3 is TGTGCCAGCAGCTTTCCTAGGAGTCGTGACGCTGGAAACACCATATATTTT. It codes for CASSFPRSRDAGNTIYF. The whole variable domain, remainder taken from reference TRBV7-9 and TRBJ1-3, is DTGVSQNPRHKITKRGQNVTFRCDPISEHNRLYWYRQTLGQGPEFLTYFQNEAQLEKSRLLSDRFSAERPKGSFSTLEIQRTEQGDSAMYLCASSFPRSRDAGNTIYFGEGSWLTVV.

V and J are TRBV7-9 and TRBJ2-6; TRBD2 is a possible D gene (6 bases). The CDR3 loop spans 19 amino acids. The germline gives CDR1 SEHNR, CDR2 FQNEAQ (reference sequence). Trimming pared 2 bases from V and 0 bases from J, leaving 17 bases between. The CDR3 DNA reads as TGTGCCAGCAGCTTAACTAGGACTACCACGAGCTCTGGGGCCAACGTCCTGACTTTC. It specifies CASSLTRTTTSSGANVLTF. Variable domain in full (rest from reference TRBV7-9 and TRBJ2-6): DTGVSQNPRHKITKRGQNVTFRCDPISEHNRLYWYRQTLGQGPEFLTYFQNEAQLEKSRLLSDRFSAERPKGSFSTLEIQRTEQGDSAMYLCASSLTRTTTSSGANVLTFGAGSRLTVL.

This clonotype was observed at least ten times. In DNA, the CDR3 is TGTGCCAGCGGACCGGCCCAAGCGGGAGCAGATACGCAGTATTTT. As protein: CASGPAQAGADTQYF. This rearrangement joins TRBV7-2 to TRBJ2-3; 8 nucleotides line up with TRBD2. The trim removed 8 bases at V and 4 bases at J, leaving 11 bases unmatched. Germline V lookup: CDR1 SGHTA, CDR2 FQGNSA. This CDR3 has 15 residues.

This clonotype was seen a handful of times. This chain joins TRBV27 and TRBJ1-1; D remains unclear. The CDR3 is 14 residues long. Germline lookup yields CDR1 MNHEY and CDR2 SMNVEV (reference sequence). V dropped 4 bases and J dropped 1 base, with 10 bases sitting between them. The CDR3, as DNA: TGTGCCAGCAGTTACAAAGACGGGAACACTGAAGCTTTCTTT. It yields the protein CASSYKDGNTEAFF.

In this sample, this clonotype turned up many times. The gene calls are TRBV28 and TRBJ2-2; TRBD1 matches 7 bases. The CDR3 is made up of 16 amino acids. J gave up 7 bases and V 3 bases, and 11 bases lay outside the gene matches. Per germline, CDR1 MDHEN and CDR2 SYDVKM. CDR3 region: CASSLASGRGYGELFF. CDR3 DNA sequence: TGTGCCAGCAGTTTGGCCTCTGGCAGGGGGTACGGGGAGCTGTTTTTT.

This chain uses TRBV18 with TRBJ2-1, with D unclear. The CDR3 covers 16 residues. V lost 2 bases to trimming and J lost 0 bases, with 11 bases between them. The V gene's germline CDR1 is KGHSH and CDR2 LQKENI. DNA of the CDR3: TGTGCCAGCTCACCAGCACTTGAGAGCTCCTACAATGAGCAGTTCTTC. This gives the protein CASSPALESSYNEQFF.

In nucleotides, the CDR3 is TGCAGCGTGTTGGGGATAGCGGGAGGGAACACAGATACGCAGTATTTT. The encoded protein is CSVLGIAGGNTDTQYF. V is TRBV29-1 and J is TRBJ2-3, with TRBD2 matching 11 bases. This CDR3 spans 16 amino acids. V dropped 6 bases and J dropped 2; count of bases not matched to a gene: 10. The germline V gene has CDR1 SQVTM and CDR2 ANQGSEA.